The next 28 T cell receptor beta chains were all read from a single sample in a study of blood T cell repertoires in COVID-19. Method: immunoSEQ multiplex PCR; TCRdb's copy keeps in-frame clones and lacks some. The table includes under 300,000 clones, 70% to 90% detected once. Material for sequencing was PBMCs or T cells enriched from blood (not recorded which). Receptors were obtained from a woman between 50 and 59 years old who had been exposed to COVID-19.

The chain couples TRBV10-3 to TRBJ2-5; 11 nucleotides line up with TRBD2. After removal of 3 bases from V and 10 bases from J, the junction contained 10 bases not matched to a gene. This CDR3 has 15 residues. Germline CDR1 reads ENHRY; CDR2 reads SYGVKD. In DNA, the CDR3 is TGTGCCATCAGTGACGGGACTAGCGGAGACTTGGGCCAGTACTTC. Encoded protein: CAISDGTSGDLGQYF.

This chain links TRBV25-1 with TRBJ1-1; no clear D. This CDR3 has 12 amino acids. V lost 5 bases and J 0 bases, leaving 4 bases between the germline ends. Looked up from germline, CDR1 is MGHDK and CDR2 is SYGVNS. The CDR3 bases are TGTGCCAGCAGTAATATGAACACTGAAGCTTTCTTT. Protein product: CASSNMNTEAFF.

V gene TRBV7-2 combines with J gene TRBJ2-6; tentative D call: TRBD1 (5 bases). CDR3 length: 16 residues. Trimming removed 8 bases from V and 2 bases from J, with 16 bases in between. CDR1 is SGHTA, CDR2 FQGNSA, per germline. CDR3 DNA: TGTGCCAGCGCCAAACAACAGGCAACTGGGGCCAACGTCCTGACTTTC. Residues: CASAKQQATGANVLTF.

The chain couples TRBV5-1 to TRBJ1-1; TRBD1 matches 7 bases. V was clipped by 4 bases and J by 1 base; unmatched bases: 10. The CDR3 spans 16 residues. Per the germline V gene, CDR1 is SGHRS and CDR2 is YFSETQ. The CDR3 sequence is CASSAPPGQPNTEAFF. CDR3 DNA sequence: TGCGCCAGCAGCGCACCTCCGGGACAGCCGAACACTGAAGCTTTCTTT. The entire variable domain, with the rest obtained from reference TRBV5-1 and TRBJ1-1, is as follows: KAGVTQTPRYLIKTRGQQVTLSCSPISGHRSVSWYQQTPGQGLQFLFEYFSETQRNKGNFPGRFSGRQFSNSRSEMNVSTLELGDSALYLCASSAPPGQPNTEAFFGQGTRLTVV.

The V and J genes are TRBV12-3 or TRBV12-4 and TRBJ1-6; D remains unclear. This CDR3 has 13 residues. The V end was cut by 3 bases, the J end by 10 bases, with 10 bases between. CDR3 residues: CASSFRLESPLHF. DNA for the CDR3: TGTGCCAGCAGTTTCCGATTGGAGTCACCCCTCCACTTT.

This chain joins TRBV12-5 and TRBJ2-7, with 8 bases aligning to TRBD1. J gave up 3 bases and V 3 bases, and 7 bases lay outside the gene matches. The length of the CDR3 is 15 residues. CDR1 LGHNT and CDR2 FRNRAP come from the germline V gene. In DNA, the CDR3 is TGTGCTAGTGGTTTCGCCGGGACAGGTGTCTACGAGCAGTACTTC. It translates to CASGFAGTGVYEQYF.

The genes are TRBV27 and TRBJ2-7; 8 nucleotides align to TRBD2. CDR1 and CDR2 (germline): MNHEY, SMNVEV (reference sequence). V was pared by 2 bases and J by 6 bases, with 6 bases of the junction left unmatched. This CDR3 region has 14 residues. The CDR3 DNA is TGTGCCAGCAGTTTACGAGGACTAGCAGGCGAGCAGTACTTC. Translation gives CASSLRGLAGEQYF.

V gene TRBV18 combines with J gene TRBJ2-1; TRBD2 aligns across 8 bases. Germline-derived CDR1 and CDR2 are KGHSH and LQKENI. With V trimmed by 0 bases and J by 8 bases, 6 bases remained unmatched. This CDR3 has 15 amino acids. The CDR3: CASSPPNGGADEQFF. DNA for the CDR3: TGTGCCAGCTCACCACCTAACGGGGGGGCCGATGAGCAGTTCTTC.

The chain employs TRBV5-1 and TRBJ2-7; D is possibly TRBD1 (5 bases). This CDR3 has 14 amino acids. V shed 8 bases and J shed 1 base, with 16 bases lying between them. Looked up from germline, CDR1 is SGHRS and CDR2 is YFSETQ. CDR3 protein: CASMTDPLSYEQYF. Written as DNA, the CDR3 is TGCGCCAGTATGACAGATCCCCTATCCTACGAGCAGTACTTC.

The V call is TRBV18, the J call TRBJ2-5; D not certain. V lost 6 bases and J 1 base, leaving 6 bases between the germline ends. This CDR3 contains 12 residues. The germline V gene has CDR1 KGHSH and CDR2 LQKENI. CDR3 residues: CASSKIQETQYF. CDR3 nucleotides: TGTGCCAGCTCTAAAATCCAAGAGACCCAGTACTTC.

This CDR3 is CASSLGQGFPYEQYF. The CDR3 region has the DNA TGTGCCAGCAGCTTAGGACAGGGTTTTCCCTACGAGCAGTACTTC. The V call is TRBV11-3, the J call TRBJ2-7, with 7 bases matching TRBD1. The V segment lost 1 base and the J segment 2 bases; nucleotides outside the gene matches: 5. The length of the CDR3 is 15 residues. Germline-derived CDR1 and CDR2 are SGHNT and YENEEA.

The gene calls are TRBV29-1 and TRBJ2-1, with D perhaps matching TRBD2 (5 bases). The CDR3 runs 14 residues. V was cut by 7 bases and J by 2 bases, with 15 bases left in between. Germline V CDR1 and CDR2: SQVTM, ANQGSEA. CDR3 protein: CSALATVAYNEQFF. Written as DNA, the CDR3 is TGCAGCGCCCTAGCCACGGTAGCCTACAATGAGCAGTTCTTC.

This chain links TRBV27 with TRBJ1-5; D remains unclear. Germline V gives CDR1 MNHEY, CDR2 SMNVEV (reference sequence). The CDR3 sequence is 15 residues long. Between the trimmed V and J ends, which lost 4 bases and 6 bases, there was a span of 16 bases. Here the CDR3 reads CASSSRRAWGQPQHF. The CDR3 nucleotides read TGTGCCAGCAGTTCTAGGAGGGCCTGGGGTCAGCCCCAGCATTTT.

The chain employs TRBV7-9 and TRBJ1-1, with 7 bases aligning to TRBD1. After removal of 5 bases from V and 4 bases from J, the junction contained 13 bases not matched to a gene. Looked up from germline, CDR1 is SEHNR and CDR2 is FQNEAQ (reference sequence). The CDR3 totals 16 residues. The CDR3 reads CASSLRTTGKSTEAFF. For the CDR3, the DNA is TGTGCCAGCAGCCTCCGGACGACAGGGAAGTCCACTGAAGCTTTCTTT.

A few counts support this clone. The rearrangement links TRBV7-9 to TRBJ1-2; no reliable D call. The CDR3 spans 14 residues. Trimming took off 3 bases at V and 3 bases at J, with 11 bases between the two ends. Germline V gives CDR1 SEHNR, CDR2 FQNEAQ (reference sequence). In nucleotides, the CDR3 is TGTGCCAGCAGCTTGGTGGCGCGGGACTATGGCTACACCTTC. This codes for CASSLVARDYGYTF.

There are a few counts of this clone. V is TRBV7-9 and J is TRBJ1-5, with D uncertain. Trimming took 5 bases from V and 4 from J, leaving 15 bases between them. This CDR3 has 15 residues. The V gene's germline CDR1 is SEHNR and CDR2 FQNEAQ (reference sequence). The DNA of the CDR3 is TGTGCCAGCAGCAGGGAGGGAGCGGGGAATCAGCCCCAGCATTTT. Amino acids: CASSREGAGNQPQHF.

This sequence joins TRBV28 and TRBJ1-5; weak D call: TRBD1 (5 bases). Trimming pared 7 bases from V and 1 base from J, leaving 5 bases between. Per germline, CDR1 MDHEN and CDR2 SYDVKM. The CDR3 has 12 amino acids. The CDR3 DNA reads as TGTGCCAGCAAGGGGAGCAATCAGCCCCAGCATTTT. This sequence encodes CASKGSNQPQHF.

The gene calls are TRBV7-9 and TRBJ1-1; D ambiguous. The CDR3 is made up of 18 amino acids. In germline, CDR1 is SEHNR, CDR2 FQNEAQ (reference sequence). V lost 4 bases to trimming and J lost 3 bases, with 24 bases between them. The CDR3 sequence is CASSYDSPLYEEDTEAFF. CDR3 DNA: TGTGCCAGCAGCTACGATTCCCCTCTATACGAGGAGGACACTGAAGCTTTCTTT.

This clone was seen more than once but under ten times. The chain is built from TRBV19 and TRBJ1-6; no reliable D call. Between the trimmed V and J ends, which lost 6 bases and 7 bases, there was a span of 13 bases. CDR1 is LNHDA and CDR2 is SQIVND in the germline V gene (reference sequence). This CDR3 is 14 amino acids long. The CDR3, as DNA: TGTGCCAGTAGGCCCTCGGGTTTCAATTCACCCCTCCACTTT. This encodes CASRPSGFNSPLHF.

This clone turned up a few times. This sequence joins TRBV10-3 and TRBJ2-7; TRBD2 aligns across 13 bases. Trimming took 6 bases from V and 5 from J; bases not matched to a gene: 4. The CDR3 sequence is 14 residues long. The germline gives CDR1 ENHRY, CDR2 SYGVKD. For the CDR3, the DNA is TGTGCCATCAGGGCTGGACTAGCGGGGGACGAGCAGTACTTC. This gives the protein CAIRAGLAGDEQYF.

The chain has TRBV5-1 and TRBJ2-1, with 9 nucleotides matching TRBD1. Germline CDR1 is SGHRS and CDR2 is YFSETQ. The V and J ends lost 4 bases and 3 bases, in that order; junction bases with no gene match: 5. This CDR3 is 15 amino acids long. CDR3 sequence reads: CASSTTGGFYNEQFF. The CDR3 region has the DNA TGCGCCAGCAGCACGACAGGGGGATTCTACAATGAGCAGTTCTTC.

The rearrangement links TRBV6-1 to TRBJ2-3; 9 bases fit TRBD2. Germline V gives CDR1 MNHNS, CDR2 SASEGT. The CDR3 has 16 residues. V lost 0 bases to trimming and J lost 6 bases; unmatched junction nucleotides: 7. The CDR3 here is CASSEALRGGRDTQYF. As DNA, the CDR3 is TGTGCCAGCAGTGAAGCGTTGCGGGGGGGCCGGGATACGCAGTATTTT.

The rearrangement joins TRBV5-1 to TRBJ2-5; the match to TRBD1 covers 9 bases. The CDR3 totals 16 residues. The germline CDR1 and CDR2 sequences are SGHRS and YFSETQ. Trimming removed 2 bases from V and 3 bases from J; junction bases left unmatched: 8. The CDR3 here is CASSFGTGRREETQYF. DNA of the CDR3: TGCGCCAGCAGCTTCGGGACAGGGCGAAGAGAAGAGACCCAGTACTTC.

This clone occurred once. The genes are TRBV3-1 (or the pseudogene TRBV3-2) and TRBJ1-2, with TRBD1 matching over 10 bases. V was clipped by 4 bases and J by 5 bases; unmatched bases: 7. CDR3 length: 15 amino acids. CDR1 is LGHDT, CDR2 YNNKEL, per germline (reference sequence). The CDR3 spells CASSRGTGEAYGYTF. In nucleotides, the CDR3 is TGTGCCAGCAGCCGGGGGACAGGGGAGGCTTATGGCTACACCTTC.

Worth noting for this clone: The junction does not match germline at one end; this may be a read error. This rearrangement joins TRBV6-1 to TRBJ1-2, with TRBD1 matching over 9 bases. Germline-derived CDR1 and CDR2 are MNHNS and SASEGT. The CDR3 has 10 residues. DNA for the CDR3: TGTGCCAGCAGTGAGTGGGACAGGGTCTTC. It codes for CASSEWDRVF.

This rearrangement joins TRBV6-2 or TRBV6-3 to TRBJ1-6; D might be TRBD1 (5 bases). This CDR3 has 14 amino acids. The ends were cut back, 5 bases at V and 10 bases at J, with 15 bases in the middle. Germline-derived CDR1 and CDR2 are MNHEY and SVGEGT. The CDR3 nucleotides read TGTGCCAGCAGTACAATAGGGGTTAACTCACCCCTCCACTTT. The encoded protein is CASSTIGVNSPLHF.

The chain is built from TRBV6-2 or TRBV6-3 and TRBJ2-1, with 9 bases identical to TRBD2. Germline V gene data show CDR1 as MNHEY and CDR2 as SVGEGT. Unmatched junction bases numbered 10, after V lost 2 bases and J lost 8 bases. CDR3 length equals 16 residues. CDR3 sequence reads: CASSYVSGGPFDEQFF. CDR3 nucleotide sequence: TGTGCCAGCAGTTACGTGAGCGGGGGGCCCTTCGATGAGCAGTTCTTC.

This rearrangement joins TRBV29-1 to TRBJ1-1, with TRBD1 as a possible D gene (6 bases). V lost 5 bases, J lost 11 bases, and 24 bases lay in between. This CDR3 has 14 residues. Germline V CDR1 and CDR2: SQVTM, ANQGSEA. CDR3 sequence reads: CSVLTNRGQNGAFF. CDR3 coding DNA: TGCAGCGTTTTAACGAACCGGGGACAAAACGGGGCTTTCTTT.